The rows below give T cell receptor beta chains drawn from one sample of a study of cytomegalovirus exposure and HLA in healthy donors. Some clones are missing from TCRdb's copy, which holds only in-frame ones; the method was immunoSEQ multiplex PCR. The sample carries under 200,000 clones, around 85% recorded once. The sequencing sample was made of PBMCs. These receptors were obtained from a human donor in good health. CDR3s include the opening cysteine and the closing phenylalanine or tryptophan. The order of the fields is D gene, V gene, J gene, clone size, CDR3 DNA, CDR3 protein. D genes are given only for firm matches. Size tells how often a clone was seen (once, few, many) or the class of an expanded clone, and some rows leave it out.

>.|TRBV5-6|TRBJ2-1|.
TGTGCCAGTGTCGGAGGGGCCTACCCTCCCCGGGGAGAGCAGTTCTTC
CASVGGAYPPRGEQFF
>TRBD2|TRBV9|TRBJ2-3|.
TGTGCCAGCAGCGTACGGGGGGTATCCACAGATACGCAGTATTTT
CASSVRGVSTDTQYF
>TRBD1|TRBV5-4|TRBJ1-1|.
TGTGCCAGCAGCTTGGGTGGGACAGCTTTCACTGAAGCTTTCTTT
CASSLGGTAFTEAFF
>TRBD2|TRBV4-3|TRBJ2-1|.
TGCGCCAGCAGCCAAGATGAGCGGGGGGGGTACAATGAGCAGTTCTTC
CASSQDERGGYNEQFF
>.|TRBV29-1|TRBJ1-3|once
TGCAGCGTTGTTGGCATCTCTGGAAACACCATATATTTT
CSVVGISGNTIYF
>.|TRBV14|TRBJ2-1|.
TGTGCCAGCAGCCAGCCGTGGGCTCGGAATGAGCAGTTCTTC
CASSQPWARNEQFF
>.|TRBV4-2|TRBJ2-7|.
TGTGCCAGCAGCCAAGATGACAGAGGCGAGCAGTACTTC
CASSQDDRGEQYF
>TRBD1|TRBV9|TRBJ1-4|.
TGTGCCAGCAGCGTTTCAGGGGGCGCTAAAGAAAAACTGTTTTTT
CASSVSGGAKEKLFF
>TRBD1|TRBV10-3|TRBJ1-2|.
TGTGCCGCTTCCGGGACAGGGAATCTCTATGGCTACACCTTC
CAASGTGNLYGYTF
>.|TRBV7-2|TRBJ1-1|few
TGTGCCACCCTAATTGCCTCTAACACTGAAGCTTTCTTT
CATLIASNTEAFF
>TRBD2|TRBV5-1|TRBJ2-5|.
TGCGCCAGCAGCTCACTGACTAGCGGGGGGGCCGTGGAGACCCAGTACTTC
CASSSLTSGGAVETQYF
>TRBD1|TRBV5-1|TRBJ2-1|.
TGCGCCAGCAGCGTGGACAGGGGGAGTAATGAGCAGTTCTTC
CASSVDRGSNEQFF
>.|TRBV5-6|TRBJ1-1|few
TGTGCCAGCAGTCTCTACAGGGTGCCGGCTGAAGCTTTCTTT
CASSLYRVPAEAFF
>TRBD2|TRBV19|TRBJ2-3|.
TGTGCCAGTAGTATCGGGACTAGCGGGGGGCCTAGCACAGATACGCAGTATTTT
CASSIGTSGGPSTDTQYF
>.|TRBV4-2|TRBJ1-6|.
TGTGCCAGCAGCCAAGATGAGAGATATAATTCACCCCTCCACTTT
CASSQDERYNSPLHF
>.|TRBV2|TRBJ1-2|.
TGTGCCAGCAGTGTAGGGGGAAACTATGGCTACACCTTC
CASSVGGNYGYTF
>.|TRBV7-2|TRBJ1-1|.
TGTGCCAGCAGCTTAGATGGAGCCATCATGAACACTGAAGCTTTCTTT
CASSLDGAIMNTEAFF
>TRBD2|TRBV2|TRBJ2-1|.
TGTGCCAGCAGTATGGGGCGGGGGGGAGACAATGAGCAGTTCTTC
CASSMGRGGDNEQFF
>.|TRBV21-1|TRBJ1-6|.
TGTGCCAGCAGCAGTAAACGGATGGGACTCAGGAGGAGAGGGTATAATTCACCCCTCCACTTT
CASSSKRMGLRRRGYNSPLHF
>.|TRBV27|TRBJ1-2|.
TGTGCCAGCAGTTACAACACAGCAGGCGGCTACACCTTC
CASSYNTAGGYTF
>.|TRBV5-1|TRBJ2-5|few
TGCGCCAGCAGCAGCGGACGGATCCAAGAGACCCAGTACTTC
CASSSGRIQETQYF
>TRBD2|TRBV7-2|TRBJ2-7|.
TGTGCCAGCAGCTCCAGCGGGGGAGGCAAGCAGTACTTC
CASSSSGGGKQYF
>TRBD2|TRBV9|TRBJ2-1|few
TGTGCCAGCAGCGTCTCTAGCGGGTTATACAATGAGCAGTTCTTC
CASSVSSGLYNEQFF
>.|TRBV5-1|TRBJ2-5|.
TGCGCCAGCAGGCTAGGGGAAGAGACCCAGTACTTC
CASRLGEETQYF
>.|TRBV9|TRBJ1-1|.
TGTGCCAGCAGCGTAGAGGAGGGGCGAGGAACTGAAGCTTTCTTT
CASSVEEGRGTEAFF
>.|TRBV11-2|TRBJ2-2|.
TGTGCCAGCAGCTTTAGTTGGGGAGCCGGGGAGCTGTTTTTT
CASSFSWGAGELFF